The 22 T cell receptor beta chains presented below share a single source sample, sequenced in a study of CD8+CD57+ T cells in acquired aplastic anemia. The study profiled TCR beta VDJ and CDR3 using genomic DNA as template. MiXCR, applied by TCRdb to the reads, yields one record per CDR3 protein. Of around 170,000 distinct CDR3 sequences listed, around half are singletons. In patients chosen for sequencing, flow cytometry had shown CD8+CD57+ cell expansion. Sequencing was carried out using sorted CD4+, CD8+, or CD8+CD57+ T cells (not recorded which) from PBMCs. The origin of the receptors is a human donor with aplastic anemia.

This clonotype was counted a few times. The V gene is TRBV3-1, the J gene TRBJ2-1; TRBD2 agrees at 7 bases. V dropped 11 bases and J dropped 7; count of bases not matched to a gene: 11. Per the germline V gene, CDR1 is LGHDT and CDR2 is YNNKEL (reference sequence). This CDR3 has 13 amino acids. The CDR3 DNA sequence: TGTGCCTCCGTCGGGGGGTTTCGGAATGAGCAGTTCTTC. It specifies CASVGGFRNEQFF.

The rearrangement links TRBV3-1 to TRBJ1-2, with D perhaps matching TRBD1 (5 bases). Between the trimmed V and J ends, which lost 4 bases and 4 bases, there was a span of 13 bases. Germline loops: CDR1 LGHDT, CDR2 YNNKEL (reference sequence). This CDR3 region has 14 residues. Here the CDR3 DNA reads TGTGCCAGCAGCCCATCCGACAGATTCTATGGCTACACCTTC. It codes for CASSPSDRFYGYTF.

As concerns this clonotype: The junction departs from the called germline gene at one end, perhaps through a read error. J is TRBJ1-4 and V is TRBV6-5, with D maybe TRBD1 (6 bases). This CDR3 spans 17 amino acids. The germline V gene encodes CDR1 MNHEY and CDR2 SVGAGI. CDR3 nucleotides: TGTGCCAGCAGTTACGCCGGAACAGGGATCAGTAATGAAAGACTGTTTTTT. This codes for CASSYAGTGISNERLFF.

There are many counts of this clonotype. The chain recombines TRBV24-1 with TRBJ2-7; D tentatively reads TRBD1 or TRBD2 (5 bases each). The germline gives CDR1 KGHDR, CDR2 SFDVKD. Trimming removed 4 bases at V and 3 bases at J, with 15 bases between. The length of the CDR3 is 15 residues. The CDR3 spells CATSDYRDHLYEQYF. CDR3 DNA: TGTGCCACCAGTGACTACCGGGACCACCTCTACGAGCAGTACTTC.

Concerning this clonotype itself: Given a much more abundant clone one base away, this may be a read error. No conserved phenylalanine or tryptophan ends this CDR3, so it is likely a read error. The chain uses TRBV6-1 and TRBJ1-1, with 9 bases aligning to TRBD1. The CDR3 runs to 13 residues. The germline CDR1 and CDR2 sequences are MNHNS and SASEGT. V dropped 8 bases and J dropped 3; count of bases not matched to a gene: 4. CDR3 region: CASEWTGDTEAFS. The CDR3 DNA reads as TGTGCCAGCGAGTGGACAGGGGACACTGAAGCTTTCTCT.

The chain links TRBV2 to TRBJ2-3, with 10 bases that match TRBD2. The CDR3 length is 13 residues. Germline V lookup: CDR1 SNHLY, CDR2 FYNNEI. With V trimmed by 8 bases and J by 10 bases, 9 bases remained unmatched. The CDR3 is CASVQREGLPQYF. DNA of the CDR3: TGTGCCAGCGTGCAGCGGGAGGGCCTACCGCAGTATTTT.

This clonotype was picked up many times. The chain employs TRBV12-3 or TRBV12-4 and TRBJ2-1, with 8 bases aligning to TRBD2. The CDR3 is 17 amino acids. After removal of 1 base from V and 1 base from J, the junction contained 6 bases not matched to a gene. The CDR3 region has the DNA TGTGCCAGCAGTTTAGTGGTAGCGGGAAGATCCTACAATGAGCAGTTCTTC. Translating it yields CASSLVVAGRSYNEQFF.

This clonotype was counted ten times or more. V and J are TRBV21-1 and TRBJ2-1; the tabulated D call, TRBD2, remains unverified against the DNA. TRBV21-1 is noted as a pseudogene. This CDR3 has 19 residues. The CDR3 DNA reads TGTGCCAGCAGCACACGACAGGGAGGAAGCAGCGGGAGCTACAATGAGCAGTTCTTC. Translation gives CASSTRQGGSSGSYNEQFF.

This chain links TRBV11-2 with TRBJ2-1; 8 positions match TRBD2. With V trimmed by 0 bases and J by 11 bases, 3 bases remained unmatched. Germline loops: CDR1 SGHAT, CDR2 FQNNGV. The CDR3 consists of 13 residues. The CDR3 region is CASSLEPSGQQFF. The CDR3 region has the DNA TGTGCCAGCAGCTTAGAGCCTAGCGGGCAGCAGTTCTTC.

The chain couples TRBV24-1 to TRBJ2-3; TRBD1 aligns across 11 bases. Germline CDR1 is KGHDR and CDR2 is SFDVKD. Trimming took 4 bases from V and 3 from J; bases not matched to a gene: 11. The CDR3 sequence is 18 residues long. The CDR3 sequence: CATSELLPGQGGTDTQYF. CDR3 nucleotide sequence: TGTGCCACCAGTGAATTACTCCCGGGACAGGGGGGGACAGATACGCAGTATTTT.

The rearrangement uses TRBV5-1 and TRBJ2-7; D is uncertain. Per germline, CDR1 SGHRS and CDR2 YFSETQ. The V and J ends lost 1 base and 2 bases respectively, with 7 bases between them. There are 13 residues in the CDR3. As DNA, the CDR3 is TGCGCCAGCAGCTTGACTGATCCCTACGAGCAGTACTTC. Protein product: CASSLTDPYEQYF.

This clonotype came up once. Germline is not matched at one junction end, which may reflect a read error. V gene TRBV10-3 combines with J gene TRBJ1-2; D gene unclear. The CDR3 length is 14 residues. Per the germline V gene, CDR1 is ENHRY and CDR2 is SYGVKD. The CDR3 nucleotides read TGTGCCACCAGTGGGAGCAATCAGGAGTATGGCTACACCTTC. Amino acids: CATSGSNQEYGYTF.

This clonotype was recorded many times. The chain has TRBV5-4 and TRBJ1-1, with TRBD1 identical over 7 bases. V lost 3 bases to trimming and J lost 4 bases; unmatched junction nucleotides: 9. CDR3 length equals 15 residues. The V gene's germline CDR1 is SGHNT and CDR2 YYREEE (reference sequence). CDR3 amino acids: CASSWRDSRGTEAFF. The DNA of the CDR3 is TGTGCCAGCAGCTGGAGGGACAGCCGGGGCACTGAAGCTTTCTTT.

Concerning this clonotype itself: The final CDR3 position lacks the conserved phenylalanine or tryptophan, pointing to a likely read error. The V call is TRBV5-1, the J call TRBJ2-2, with 8 bases that match TRBD2. This CDR3 is built from 16 residues. Germline V gives CDR1 SGHRS, CDR2 YFSETQ. The J segment lost 4 bases and the V segment lost 4 bases, leaving 9 bases of the junction unmatched. The CDR3 here is CASSRSGLEVTGELFL. CDR3 bases: TGCGCCAGCAGCCGGTCGGGACTAGAGGTCACCGGGGAGCTGTTTCTT.

CDR3 sequence: CAISPQEFSSPLHF. CDR3 nucleotides: TGTGCCATCAGCCCACAGGAGTTCAGTTCACCCCTCCACTTT. The chain combines TRBV10-3 with TRBJ1-6, with D possibly matching TRBD1 (5 bases). Trimming removed 6 bases at V and 9 bases at J, with 15 bases between. The CDR3 spans 14 residues. Germline V gives CDR1 ENHRY, CDR2 SYGVKD.

The gene calls are TRBV7-3 and TRBJ2-2; D is unresolved. CDR1 is SGHTA and CDR2 is FQGTGA in the germline V gene. Trimming cost V 2 bases and J 6 bases, with 7 bases left between them. The CDR3 is 13 amino acids. The CDR3 here is CASSLVVPGELFF. DNA for the CDR3: TGTGCCAGCAGCTTAGTAGTCCCCGGGGAGCTGTTTTTT.

This clonotype came up many times. V and J are TRBV7-2 and TRBJ2-3; D not resolved. V was clipped by 1 base and J by 7 bases, with 12 bases between them. Per the germline V gene, CDR1 is SGHTA and CDR2 is FQGNSA. This CDR3 is 14 amino acids long. In DNA form, the CDR3 reads TGTGCCAGCAGCTTAGGGGCCCACCGGAATACGCAGTATTTT. It specifies CASSLGAHRNTQYF.

In this sample, this clonotype turned up a few times. This may be a read error, as it is one base from a much larger clone. The chain employs TRBV12-3 or TRBV12-4 and TRBJ1-6; D uncertain. The length of the CDR3 is 14 residues. For the CDR3, the DNA is TGTGCCAGCACCTCGAGCTCCTATAATTCACCCCCCCACTTT. Translated: CASTSSSYNSPPHF.

This clonotype rates as medium-sized. The CDR3 loop reads CASSRDLNTEAFF. CDR3 nucleotides: TGCGCCAGCAGTCGGGACTTGAACACTGAAGCTTTCTTT. This chain connects TRBV10-1 to TRBJ1-1; D is perhaps TRBD1 (5 bases). The CDR3 loop spans 13 amino acids. The germline V gene encodes CDR1 WNHNN and CDR2 SYGVQD (reference sequence). V was trimmed by 5 bases and J by 0 bases, leaving 7 bases between them.

Only a few counts were recorded for this clonotype. This chain joins TRBV29-1 and TRBJ1-2; D gene unclear. This CDR3 region has 10 residues. The V gene's germline CDR1 is SQVTM and CDR2 ANQGSEA. Trimming shortened V by 6 bases and J by 4 bases, and 6 bases separated the two germline ends. CDR3 DNA sequence: TGCAGCGTCCAATCCTATGGCTACACCTTC. It translates to CSVQSYGYTF.

The J gene is TRBJ2-2, the V gene TRBV20-1; TRBD2 matches 12 bases. Trimming at V came to 6 bases and at J to 2 bases, leaving 10 bases not matched to a gene. The length of the CDR3 is 17 residues. The germline CDR1 and CDR2 sequences are DFQATT and SNEGSKA (reference sequence). CDR3 sequence: CSASKRTSGENTGELFF. The CDR3 coding sequence is TGCAGTGCCAGCAAAAGGACTAGCGGGGAAAACACCGGGGAGCTGTTTTTT.

The chain joins TRBV20-1 to TRBJ1-4; tentative D call: TRBD1 (6 bases). Trimming removed 0 bases from V and 2 bases from J, with 16 bases in between. CDR3 length: 17 amino acids. CDR1 is DFQATT, CDR2 SNEGSKA, per germline (reference sequence). Written as DNA, the CDR3 is TGCAGTGCTAGAGATCTCAGGGGAAGTGGTACTAATGAAAAACTGTTTTTT. It specifies CSARDLRGSGTNEKLFF.